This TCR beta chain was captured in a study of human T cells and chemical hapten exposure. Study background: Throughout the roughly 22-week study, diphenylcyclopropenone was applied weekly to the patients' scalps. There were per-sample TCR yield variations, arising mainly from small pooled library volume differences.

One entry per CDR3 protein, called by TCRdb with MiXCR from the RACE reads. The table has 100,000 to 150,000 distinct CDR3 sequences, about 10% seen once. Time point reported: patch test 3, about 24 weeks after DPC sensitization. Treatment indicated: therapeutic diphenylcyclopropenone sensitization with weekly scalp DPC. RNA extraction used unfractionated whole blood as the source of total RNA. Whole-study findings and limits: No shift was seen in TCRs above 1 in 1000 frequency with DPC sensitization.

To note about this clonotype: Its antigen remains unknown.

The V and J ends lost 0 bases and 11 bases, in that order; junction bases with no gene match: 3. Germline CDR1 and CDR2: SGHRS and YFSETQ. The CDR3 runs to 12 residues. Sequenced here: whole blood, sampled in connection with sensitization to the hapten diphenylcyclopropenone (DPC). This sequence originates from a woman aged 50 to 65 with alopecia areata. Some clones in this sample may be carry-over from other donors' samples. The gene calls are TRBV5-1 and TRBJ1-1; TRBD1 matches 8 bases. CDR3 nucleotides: TGCGCCAGCAGCTTGGCAGGGGGCGACGCTTTCTTT. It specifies CASSLAGGDAFF.